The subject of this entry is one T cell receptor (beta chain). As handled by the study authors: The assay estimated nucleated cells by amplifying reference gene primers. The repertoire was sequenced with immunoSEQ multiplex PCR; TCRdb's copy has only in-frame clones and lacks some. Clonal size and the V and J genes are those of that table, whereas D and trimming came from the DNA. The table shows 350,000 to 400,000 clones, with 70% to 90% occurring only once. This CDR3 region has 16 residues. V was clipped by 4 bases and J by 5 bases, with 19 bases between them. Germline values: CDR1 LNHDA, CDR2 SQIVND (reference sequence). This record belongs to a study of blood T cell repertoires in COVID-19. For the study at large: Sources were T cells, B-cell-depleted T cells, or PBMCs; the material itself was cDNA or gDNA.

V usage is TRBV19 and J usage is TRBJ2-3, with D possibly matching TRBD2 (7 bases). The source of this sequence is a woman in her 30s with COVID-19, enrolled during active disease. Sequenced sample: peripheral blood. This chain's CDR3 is CASSTTLGGAVDTQYF. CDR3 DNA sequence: TGTGCCAGTAGTACCACCTTGGGGGGGGCCGTAGATACGCAGTATTTT.